A single TCR beta chain is shown here with its context. Antigen specificity is unknown. The repertoire was sequenced with immunoSEQ multiplex PCR; TCRdb's copy has only in-frame clones and lacks some. The data contain approximately 52,000 clones, about 85% of them seen just once; the ten biggest clones take up 8.5%. The data were taken from a study of radiotherapy plus CTLA-4 blockade in lung cancer. Findings and limits, study-wide: Tumor-derived TCR clones expanded in blood after radiotherapy plus ipilimumab.

The CDR3 has 13 amino acids. Deletions cut 8 bases from V and 6 bases from J, with 11 bases between. CDR1 is MNHEY and CDR2 is SVGAGI in the germline V gene. Sequencing was performed on peripheral blood, taken from a patient treated with radiotherapy plus ipilimumab. This sequence was found in a human donor with non-small cell lung cancer who had a complete response to radiotherapy plus ipilimumab. This sequence joins TRBV6-5 and TRBJ1-6, with D unclear. The CDR3 DNA sequence: TGTGCCAGCTCTAACCCGGGTAATTCACCCCTCCACTTT. Amino acid sequence: CASSNPGNSPLHF.